The 31 T cell receptor beta chains below come from one sample, sequenced in a study of CD8 T cells in ankylosing spondylitis. TCRdb passed the 5' RACE reads through MiXCR, listing each CDR3 protein once. The sample holds around 88,000 distinct CDR3 sequences; roughly 9.6% are singletons and the top ten take roughly 5%. Input material: blood, either unsorted or a sorted T cell fraction (not recorded which). All receptors come from a male donor with ankylosing spondylitis or in good health (not recorded which).

This clonotype appeared many times. The chain employs TRBV24-1 and TRBJ2-5; D remains unclear. The CDR3 sequence is 13 residues long. CDR1 and CDR2 (germline): KGHDR, SFDVKD. The ends were cut back, 2 bases at V and 2 bases at J, with 5 bases in the middle. The CDR3 nucleotides are TGTGCCACCAGTGATTCTGGTCAAGAGACCCAGTACTTC. Amino acids: CATSDSGQETQYF.

The rearrangement joins TRBV6-1 to TRBJ1-5; maybe TRBD1 (5 bases). The V end was cut by 1 base, the J end by 6 bases, with 16 bases between. The V gene's germline CDR1 is MNHNS and CDR2 SASEGT. The CDR3 length is 16 residues. The CDR3 sequence: CASSEGFHAGGQPQHF. The CDR3 nucleotides are TGTGCCAGCAGTGAAGGGTTTCATGCGGGGGGTCAGCCCCAGCATTTT.

Regarding this clonotype: Being one base from a much bigger clone, this may be a read error. V is TRBV5-1 and J is TRBJ2-3; 10 bases align to TRBD2. CDR3 length: 17 residues. The V gene's germline CDR1 is SGHRS and CDR2 YFSETQ. The CDR3 sequence: CAGSLGSGGAVRDTQYF. The DNA of the CDR3 is TGCGCCGGCAGCTTGGGAAGCGGGGGGGCCGTGAGAGATACGCAGTATTTT.

This clonotype showed up many times. V is TRBV9 and J is TRBJ2-2; D gene uncertain. With 2 bases removed from V and 6 bases from J, the gap between germline ends came to 8 bases. Germline V lookup: CDR1 SGDLS, CDR2 YYNGEE. The CDR3 has 13 amino acids. In DNA, the CDR3 is TGTGCCAGCAGCGTTAGACGGGCCGGGGAGCTGTTTTTT. Residues: CASSVRRAGELFF.

This clonotype was found many times. The CDR3 here is CAIQEGETQYF. For the CDR3, the DNA is TGTGCCATCCAAGAGGGAGAGACCCAGTACTTC. This chain connects TRBV10-3 to TRBJ2-5, with TRBD2 as a possible D gene (5 bases). Germline V gene lookup returns CDR1 ENHRY and CDR2 SYGVKD. Trimming left V 8 bases short and J 4 bases short, with 8 bases between. The CDR3 is made up of 11 amino acids.

This clonotype came up many times. This chain uses TRBV5-8 with TRBJ1-5; 7 nucleotides agree with TRBD1. Germline CDR1 and CDR2: SGHTS and YDEGEE. Unmatched junction bases numbered 3, after V lost 2 bases and J lost 1 base. The CDR3 has 15 amino acids. The CDR3 region is CASSFRRGSNQPQHF. DNA for the CDR3: TGTGCCAGCAGCTTCCGCAGGGGGAGCAATCAGCCCCAGCATTTT.

In its sample, this clonotype was seen many times. The genes are TRBV20-1 and TRBJ2-5, with a possible D match to TRBD1 (6 bases). The germline V gene encodes CDR1 DFQATT and CDR2 SNEGSKA (reference sequence). The CDR3 totals 12 residues. The CDR3 spells CRGTFQGETQYF. In nucleotides, the CDR3 is TGCAGGGGGACATTTCAAGGGGAGACCCAGTACTTC.

This clonotype came up many times. The V gene is TRBV20-1, the J gene TRBJ1-2; TRBD1 matches 7 bases. The germline gives CDR1 DFQATT, CDR2 SNEGSKA (reference sequence). The V gene end was trimmed by 0 bases and the J gene end by 2 bases; junction bases not matched to a gene: 9. The CDR3 covers 16 residues. The CDR3 bases are TGCAGTGCTAGAGATATACAAGGGGGCGGGAACTATGGCTACACCTTC. It specifies CSARDIQGGGNYGYTF.

This clonotype was recorded at least ten times. The genes are TRBV4-2 and TRBJ1-4; the D is unclear. From germline, CDR1 is LGHNA and CDR2 YNFKEQ. This CDR3 region has 13 residues. Trimming cost V 0 bases and J 8 bases, with 7 bases left between them. This CDR3 reads CASSQDVGEKLFF. In nucleotides, the CDR3 is TGTGCCAGCAGCCAAGACGTAGGCGAAAAACTGTTTTTT.

This clonotype occurred many times. The CDR3 nucleotides are TGTGCCAGCAGTCCCCGGGACCTTGAAGCTTTCTTT. Translation gives CASSPRDLEAFF. The chain carries TRBV12-3 or TRBV12-4 and TRBJ1-1; tentatively, D is TRBD1 (5 bases). The CDR3 is made up of 12 amino acids. With 5 bases removed from V and 7 bases from J, the gap between germline ends came to 11 bases.

This clonotype has ten or more counts. The chain employs TRBV12-3 or TRBV12-4 and TRBJ2-3, with D possibly TRBD2 on 6 matching bases. This CDR3 spans 15 amino acids. V was shortened by 2 bases and J by 3 bases, with 12 bases between the two germline ends. The CDR3 loop reads CASSLRGGITDTQYF. CDR3 DNA: TGTGCCAGCAGTTTACGGGGCGGGATTACAGATACGCAGTATTTT.

The J gene is TRBJ2-7, the V gene TRBV5-4, with D uncertain. Germline lookup yields CDR1 SGHNT and CDR2 YYREEE (reference sequence). CDR3 length equals 14 residues. Deletions cut 2 bases from V and 2 bases from J, with 11 bases between. CDR3 nucleotides: TGTGCCAGCAGCTTAAAGAACGGACCCTACGAGCAGTACTTC. It yields the protein CASSLKNGPYEQYF.

This clonotype was counted ten times or more. This sequence joins TRBV3-1 and TRBJ2-3; 14 bases agree with TRBD2. Per germline, CDR1 LGHDT and CDR2 YNNKEL (reference sequence). CDR3 length equals 17 residues. Trimming took 4 bases from V and 2 from J; bases not matched to a gene: 5. In nucleotides, the CDR3 is TGTGCCAGCAGCCGAGGGACTAGCGGGGGCCTCACAGATACGCAGTATTTT. It codes for CASSRGTSGGLTDTQYF.

This clonotype has only a few counts. The chain joins TRBV28 to TRBJ2-1; D might be TRBD1 (6 bases). V dropped 3 bases and J dropped 7 bases, with 19 bases sitting between them. From germline, CDR1 is MDHEN and CDR2 SYDVKM. The CDR3 totals 16 residues. CDR3 amino acids: CASSFNDRFGQNEQFF. CDR3 bases: TGTGCCAGCAGTTTCAATGACAGGTTTGGACAAAATGAGCAGTTCTTC.

There are many counts of this clonotype. The chain employs TRBV5-1 and TRBJ2-1; D is perhaps TRBD2 (7 bases). Germline CDR1 and CDR2: SGHRS and YFSETQ. The CDR3 has 15 amino acids. The V and J ends lost 2 bases and 7 bases respectively, with 16 bases between them. The chain's CDR3 is CASSFGGADVNEQFF. CDR3 DNA: TGCGCCAGCAGCTTTGGGGGGGCCGATGTGAATGAGCAGTTCTTC.

Ten or more counts support this clonotype. The chain couples TRBV4-1 to TRBJ2-5, with unresolved D. Per the germline V gene, CDR1 is MGHRA and CDR2 is YSYEKL. The CDR3 spans 14 residues. Trimming left V 3 bases short and J 2 bases short, with 10 bases between. The CDR3 DNA reads as TGCGCCAGCAGCCAGCTCAGGTTACAAGAGACCCAGTACTTC. This gives the protein CASSQLRLQETQYF.

This clonotype was detected many times. This chain joins TRBV20-1 and TRBJ1-5; D is undetermined. Deletions cut 3 bases from V and 4 bases from J, with 10 bases between. CDR3 length: 13 residues. Germline CDR1 and CDR2: DFQATT and SNEGSKA (reference sequence). CDR3 in DNA: TGCAGTGCTAGCCAAGGGTGGAATCAGCCCCAGCATTTT. It codes for CSASQGWNQPQHF.

This clonotype showed up just a few times. The J gene is TRBJ2-5, the V gene TRBV3-1, with D perhaps assigned TRBD1 or TRBD2 (5 bases each). Germline V gene sequence: CDR1 LGHDT, CDR2 YNNKEL (reference sequence). This CDR3 contains 13 residues. Trimming stripped 8 bases from V and 5 bases from J, with 15 bases between. The chain's CDR3 is CASRDVGDETQYF. The CDR3 nucleotides read TGTGCCAGCCGAGATGTGGGGGATGAGACCCAGTACTTC.

This clonotype was recorded at least ten times. This chain links TRBV9 with TRBJ2-3; TRBD2 might be the D (5 bases). Germline assignment: CDR1 SGDLS and CDR2 YYNGEE. This CDR3 contains 16 residues. The V gene lost 0 bases and the J gene lost 4 bases, with 15 bases spanning the gap. This CDR3 reads CASSVASSRLSDTQYF. The CDR3, as DNA: TGTGCCAGCAGCGTAGCGTCTAGCCGTTTGTCAGATACGCAGTATTTT.

This clonotype was seen a few times. The chain has TRBV19 and TRBJ2-3; 10 positions match TRBD1. The J segment lost 7 bases and the V segment lost 10 bases, leaving 11 bases of the junction unmatched. Germline V gene lookup returns CDR1 LNHDA and CDR2 SQIVND (reference sequence). The CDR3 length is 14 residues. The CDR3 loop reads CATRSGTGAHTQYF. CDR3 nucleotides: TGTGCCACAAGATCCGGGACAGGGGCACATACGCAGTATTTT. The full variable domain, its missing parts supplied by reference TRBV19 and TRBJ2-3, is DGGITQSPKYLFRKEGQNVTLSCEQNLNHDAMYWYRQDPGQGLRLIYYSQIVNDFQKGDIAEGYSVSREKKESFPLTVTSAQKNPTAFYLCATRSGTGAHTQYFGPGTRLTVL.

This clonotype came up many times. CDR3 nucleotides: TGCGCCAGCAGCTTGGCGTTGGGGGAAGGGGAAAAACTGTTTTTT. The encoded protein is CASSLALGEGEKLFF. The chain is built from TRBV5-1 and TRBJ1-4, with a possible D match to TRBD1 (5 bases). The V end lost 0 bases, the J end lost 8 bases, and 14 bases lay between the germline ends. Per germline, CDR1 SGHRS and CDR2 YFSETQ. The CDR3 extends over 15 amino acids.

This clonotype was recorded at least ten times. This chain uses TRBV28 with TRBJ2-7; D is undetermined. The CDR3 consists of 15 residues. Germline V gives CDR1 MDHEN, CDR2 SYDVKM. V lost 4 bases to trimming and J lost 3 bases, with 16 bases between them. The CDR3 DNA reads TGTGCCAGCAGTTCATCCTCGACGGAAGACTACGAGCAGTACTTC. Translation: CASSSSSTEDYEQYF.

This clonotype was counted at least ten times. V is TRBV7-6 and J is TRBJ2-2; D remains ambiguous. This CDR3 comprises 13 residues. Germline assignment: CDR1 SGHVS and CDR2 FNYEAQ. V lost 7 bases and J lost 4, with 10 bases in between. The CDR3 nucleotides read TGTGCCAGCACCCCTCTAAGCACCGGGGAGCTGTTTTTT. Amino acids: CASTPLSTGELFF.

The chain combines TRBV7-2 with TRBJ1-5; D unclear. The CDR3 has 15 amino acids. Germline values: CDR1 SGHTA, CDR2 FQGNSA. V gave up 6 bases and J gave up 4 bases, with 16 bases separating them. CDR3 protein: CASRFRPGMNQPQHF. As DNA, the CDR3 is TGTGCCAGCAGGTTTAGGCCGGGGATGAATCAGCCCCAGCATTTT.

This clonotype was seen repeatedly, ten times or more. This chain connects TRBV27 to TRBJ2-3, with 9 nucleotides matching TRBD1. V was pared by 5 bases and J by 4 bases, with 10 bases of the junction left unmatched. There are 16 residues in the CDR3. Germline CDR1 and CDR2: MNHEY and SMNVEV (reference sequence). In nucleotides, the CDR3 is TGTGCCAGCAGTATCGGGACAGGGTTTGTCCCAGATACGCAGTATTTT. This codes for CASSIGTGFVPDTQYF.

This clonotype came up many times. The chain is built from TRBV28 and TRBJ1-1; the D gene is possibly TRBD1 (5 bases). Germline V CDR1 and CDR2: MDHEN, SYDVKM. The CDR3 contains 12 residues. The V and J ends lost 7 bases and 9 bases respectively, with 15 bases between them. The chain's CDR3 is CASNLWGKKAFF. The CDR3 DNA sequence: TGTGCCAGCAACCTCTGGGGGAAGAAAGCTTTCTTT.

Only a few counts were recorded for this clonotype. The V and J genes are TRBV9 and TRBJ1-3; the D gene is possibly TRBD1 (6 bases). The CDR3 sequence is 15 residues long. Trimming stripped 3 bases from V and 2 bases from J, with 12 bases between. Germline loops: CDR1 SGDLS, CDR2 YYNGEE. Written as DNA, the CDR3 is TGTGCCAGCAGCGCAACAGGGTTGCCTGGAAACACCATATATTTT. Protein product: CASSATGLPGNTIYF.

The rearrangement uses TRBV5-4 and TRBJ2-7; the D gene is possibly TRBD2 (5 bases). V was shortened by 0 bases and J by 2 bases, with 9 bases between the two germline ends. The CDR3 is made up of 14 amino acids. Germline CDR1 and CDR2: SGHNT and YYREEE (reference sequence). Here the CDR3 DNA reads TGTGCCAGCAGCTTGGAGACGGGGACCTACGAGCAGTACTTC. This encodes CASSLETGTYEQYF.

The table lists this clonotype with many counts. This chain connects TRBV5-5 to TRBJ1-1; TRBD1 matches 8 bases. J was trimmed by 1 base and V by 7 bases; bases with no gene match: 6. CDR1 SGHKS and CDR2 YYEKEE come from the germline V gene (reference sequence). The CDR3 contains 14 residues. CDR3: CASLRTGGNTEAFF. DNA for the CDR3: TGTGCCAGCCTGAGAACAGGGGGGAACACTGAAGCTTTCTTT.

This clonotype was detected ten times or more. The rearrangement links TRBV5-1 to TRBJ2-2; D unresolved. The CDR3 length is 16 residues. Trimming cost V 2 bases and J 3 bases, with 14 bases left between them. The V gene's germline CDR1 is SGHRS and CDR2 YFSETQ. The CDR3 region has the DNA TGCGCCAGCAGCTTACGAGGAGAAGAGGACACCGGGGAGCTGTTTTTT. It codes for CASSLRGEEDTGELFF.

This clonotype appeared many times. This rearrangement joins TRBV6-1 to TRBJ2-2; D is perhaps TRBD1 or TRBD2 (5 bases each). The germline gives CDR1 MNHNS, CDR2 SASEGT. Trimming removed 4 bases from V and 4 bases from J, with 10 bases in between. CDR3 length: 14 amino acids. In nucleotides, the CDR3 is TGTGCCAGCAGTGGGGGGACCTTCACCGGGGAGCTGTTTTTT. It specifies CASSGGTFTGELFF.